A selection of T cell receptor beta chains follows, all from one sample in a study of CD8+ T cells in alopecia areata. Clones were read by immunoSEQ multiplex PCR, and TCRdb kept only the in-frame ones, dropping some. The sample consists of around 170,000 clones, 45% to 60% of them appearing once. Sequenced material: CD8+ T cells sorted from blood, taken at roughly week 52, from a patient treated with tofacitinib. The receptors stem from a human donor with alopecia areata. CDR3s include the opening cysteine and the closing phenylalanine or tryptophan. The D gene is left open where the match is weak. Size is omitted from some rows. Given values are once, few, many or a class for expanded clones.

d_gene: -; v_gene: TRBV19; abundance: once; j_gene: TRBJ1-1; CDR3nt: TGTGCCAGTAGTGTCCGGGACGGACACATGAACACTGAAGCTTTCTTT; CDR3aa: CASSVRDGHMNTEAFF
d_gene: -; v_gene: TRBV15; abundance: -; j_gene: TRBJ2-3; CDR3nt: TGTGCCACCAGCAGAGAAAGCGGCAGGAGGGGCACAGATACGCAGTATTTT; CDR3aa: CATSRESGRRGTDTQYF
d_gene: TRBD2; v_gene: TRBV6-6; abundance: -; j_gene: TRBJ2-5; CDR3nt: TGTGCCAGCAGGGTAGCGGGGGTCGGGACCCAGTACTTC; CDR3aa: CASRVAGVGTQYF
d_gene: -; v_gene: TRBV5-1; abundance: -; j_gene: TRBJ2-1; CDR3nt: TGCGCCAGCAGCTTTGGGCAGGGGCTCGGGAGGCAGTTCTTC; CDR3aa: CASSFGQGLGRQFF
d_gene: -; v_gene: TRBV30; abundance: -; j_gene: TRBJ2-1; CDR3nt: TGTGCCTGGAGTGTTTCTGGCTCCAATGAGCAGTTCTTC; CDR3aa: CAWSVSGSNEQFF
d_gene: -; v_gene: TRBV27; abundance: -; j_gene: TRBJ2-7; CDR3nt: TGTGCCAGCAGTTCACGGGGGGCCACCTACGAGCAGTACTTC; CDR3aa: CASSSRGATYEQYF
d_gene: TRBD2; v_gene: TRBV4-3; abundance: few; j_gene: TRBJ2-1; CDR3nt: TGCGCCAGCAGCCAATTTTTCGGGGGGGCGAGCGAGCAGTTCTTC; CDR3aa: CASSQFFGGASEQFF
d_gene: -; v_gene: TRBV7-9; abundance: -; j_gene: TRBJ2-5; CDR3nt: TGTGCCAGCAGCTTTGGGGGGGCCTTTGAGACCCAGTACTTC; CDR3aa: CASSFGGAFETQYF
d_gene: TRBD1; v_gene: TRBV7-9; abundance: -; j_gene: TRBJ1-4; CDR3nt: TGTGCCCTGAGGCCTCCAGGACAGGCTACGGGAGAAAAACTGTTTTTT; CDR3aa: CALRPPGQATGEKLFF
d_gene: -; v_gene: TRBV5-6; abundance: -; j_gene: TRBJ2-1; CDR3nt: TGTGCCAGCAGCCACAGCAATGAGCAGTTCTTC; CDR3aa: CASSHSNEQFF
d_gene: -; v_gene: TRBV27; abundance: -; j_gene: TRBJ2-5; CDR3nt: TGTGCCAGCAGTGACGAAAGAGAGTCCCAGTACTTC; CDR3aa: CASSDERESQYF